This TCR beta chain was identified during a study of CD8+ T cells in alopecia areata. Overall study results and limits: The study found TCR sharing across patients less clear than in mice, possibly for HLA reasons.

Germline-derived CDR1 and CDR2 are MDHEN and SYDVKM. The CDR3 is made up of 14 amino acids. V was cut by 2 bases and J by 10 bases, with 15 bases left in between. Of note for this clone: Its antigen is still unknown.

cDNA serving as the sequencing template came from extracted, reverse transcribed RNA. TCRdb keeps only in-frame clones here, not all; method: immunoSEQ multiplex PCR. The sample lists 98,000 or so clones, approximately 61% occurring once. Input material: NKG2D-low CD8+ T cells sorted from blood. The chain joins TRBV28 to TRBJ1-5; D not certain. The sequence was obtained from a human donor with alopecia areata. CDR3 in amino acids: CASSLKGPRRPQHF. CDR3 DNA sequence: TGTGCCAGCAGTTTAAAGGGTCCTCGGCGACCCCAGCATTTT. The whole variable domain, remainder taken from reference TRBV28 and TRBJ1-5, is DVKVTQSSRYLVKRTGEKVFLECVQDMDHENMFWYRQDPGLGLRLIYFSYDVKMKEKGDIPEGYSVSREKKERFSLILESASTNQTSMYLCASSLKGPRRPQHFGDGTRLSIL.